The following is a TCR beta chain sequence with its context. The CDR3 loop spans 13 amino acids. Germline CDR1 reads SQVTM; CDR2 reads ANQGSEA. This sample was taken from a study of T-cell reconstitution after alpha-beta-depleted transplantation in children. Unique molecular identifiers featured in how the TCRbeta library was prepared. One entry per CDR3 protein, called by TCRdb with MiXCR from the PCR reads. Among about 460,000 distinct CDR3 sequences listed, about 12% were seen once. This clonotype was sampled from a human donor who donated a stem cell graft to a child with combined immunodeficiency. The chain couples TRBV29-1 to TRBJ2-1, with D perhaps assigned TRBD1 or TRBD2 (5 bases each). The input for sequencing was PBMCs from the stem cell graft donor, taken from the stem cell graft. In DNA, the CDR3 is TGCAACTATCCTCGGGACGGCTACAATGAGCAGTTCTTC. It translates to CNYPRDGYNEQFF.